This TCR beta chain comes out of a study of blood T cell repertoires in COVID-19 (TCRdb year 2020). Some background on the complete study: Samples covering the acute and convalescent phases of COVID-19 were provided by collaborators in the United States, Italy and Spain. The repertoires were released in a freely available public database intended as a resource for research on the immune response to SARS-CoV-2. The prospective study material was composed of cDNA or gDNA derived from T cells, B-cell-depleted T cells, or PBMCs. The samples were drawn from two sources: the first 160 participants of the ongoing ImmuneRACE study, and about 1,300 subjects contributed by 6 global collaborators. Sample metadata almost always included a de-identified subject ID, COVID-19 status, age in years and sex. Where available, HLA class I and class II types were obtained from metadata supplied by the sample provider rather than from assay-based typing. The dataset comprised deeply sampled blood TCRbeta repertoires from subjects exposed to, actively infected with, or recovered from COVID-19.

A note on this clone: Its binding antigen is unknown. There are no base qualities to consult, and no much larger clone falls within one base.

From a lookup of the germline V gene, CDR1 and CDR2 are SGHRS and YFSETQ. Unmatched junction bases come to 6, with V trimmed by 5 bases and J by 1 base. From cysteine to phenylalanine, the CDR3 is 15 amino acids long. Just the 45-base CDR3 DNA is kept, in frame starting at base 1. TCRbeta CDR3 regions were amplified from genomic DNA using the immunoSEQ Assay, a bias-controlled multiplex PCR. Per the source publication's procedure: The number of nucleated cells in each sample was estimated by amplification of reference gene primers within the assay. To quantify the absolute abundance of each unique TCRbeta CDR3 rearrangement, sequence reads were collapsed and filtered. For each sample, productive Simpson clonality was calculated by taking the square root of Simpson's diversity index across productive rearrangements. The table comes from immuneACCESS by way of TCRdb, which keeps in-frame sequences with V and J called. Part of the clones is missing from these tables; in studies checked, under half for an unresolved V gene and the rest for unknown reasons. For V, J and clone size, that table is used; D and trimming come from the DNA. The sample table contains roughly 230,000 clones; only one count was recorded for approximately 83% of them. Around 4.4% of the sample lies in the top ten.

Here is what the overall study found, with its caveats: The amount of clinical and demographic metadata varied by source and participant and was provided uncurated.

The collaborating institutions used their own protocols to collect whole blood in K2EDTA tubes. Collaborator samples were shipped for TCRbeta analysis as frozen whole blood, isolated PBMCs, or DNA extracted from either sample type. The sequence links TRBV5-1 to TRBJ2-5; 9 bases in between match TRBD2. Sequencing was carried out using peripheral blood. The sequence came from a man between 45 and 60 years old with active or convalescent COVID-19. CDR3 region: CASRTLTSGQETQYF. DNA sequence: TGCGCCAGCAGAACCTTGACTAGCGGCCAAGAGACCCAGTACTTC.